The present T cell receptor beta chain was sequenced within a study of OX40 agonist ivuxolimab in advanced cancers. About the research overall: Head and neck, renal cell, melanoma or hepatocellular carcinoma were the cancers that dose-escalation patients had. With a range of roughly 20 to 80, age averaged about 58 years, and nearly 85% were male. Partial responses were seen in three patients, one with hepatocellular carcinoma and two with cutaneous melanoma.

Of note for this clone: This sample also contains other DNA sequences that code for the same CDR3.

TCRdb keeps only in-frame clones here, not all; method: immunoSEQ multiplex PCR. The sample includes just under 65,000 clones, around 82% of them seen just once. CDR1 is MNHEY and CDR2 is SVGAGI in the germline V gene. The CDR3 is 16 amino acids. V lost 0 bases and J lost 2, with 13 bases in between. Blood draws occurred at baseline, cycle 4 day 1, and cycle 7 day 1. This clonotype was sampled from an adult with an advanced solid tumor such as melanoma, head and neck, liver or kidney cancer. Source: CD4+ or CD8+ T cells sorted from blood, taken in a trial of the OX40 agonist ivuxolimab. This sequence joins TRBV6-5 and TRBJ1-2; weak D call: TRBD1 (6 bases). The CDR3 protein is CASSYSRTGGNYGYTF. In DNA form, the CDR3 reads TGTGCCAGCAGTTACTCACGGACGGGGGGCAACTATGGCTACACCTTC.